This T cell receptor beta chain is drawn from a study of T cell changes during pregnancy in multiple sclerosis (dated by TCRdb to between 2019 and 2020). With regard to the full study: In women with multiple sclerosis, the researchers looked at how the T cell repertoire shifted as pregnancy progressed.

Libraries were made using the immunoSEQ multiplex PCR assay. Sourced from immuneACCESS, this table was stored by TCRdb with only in-frame sequences that have V and J called. A share of the clones is absent; for the studies checked, an unresolved V gene accounts for under half, and the remainder has no known explanation. The sample records roughly 65,000 clones, roughly 89% of which are singletons. Roughly 1.4% of the sample rests with the top ten. In this sample, this clone turned up once. The target of this receptor is not known. No much larger clone is present one base from it, and per-base qualities are unavailable. The CDR3 holds 13 amino acids from the cysteine to the phenylalanine. Just CDR3 DNA is preserved here, 39 bases in frame from base 1. V was cut back by 3 bases and J by 6 bases, leaving a gap of 8 bases between them. For CDR1 and CDR2, the germline V gene (reference sequence) lists LNHDA and SQIVND.

The receptor was derived from a female donor in good health, enrolled as a control in a pregnancy study. Source: peripheral blood, taken in the third trimester of pregnancy. This chain is built from TRBV19 and TRBJ2-2, with no D gene named confidently. The CDR3 region: CASSMQVSGELFF. The DNA sequence reads TGTGCCAGTAGTATGCAGGTATCCGGGGAGCTGTTTTTT.